This TCR beta chain was captured by sequencing in a study of cytomegalovirus exposure and HLA in healthy donors. Study-wide results and limits: Apparent HLA restriction characterized most CMV-associated TCR beta chains in a later analysis.

Healthy bone marrow donors made up the donors. This CDR3 comprises 13 residues. Germline V CDR1 and CDR2: SEHNR, FQNEAQ (reference sequence). V dropped 7 bases and J dropped 4 bases, with 11 bases sitting between them. Note on this clone: Its antigen is undetermined.

The PCR used 60 Vbeta and 13 Jbeta primers. Generated by immunoSEQ multiplex PCR, the TCRdb table keeps only in-frame clones and is missing some. The data show about 90,000 clones, with roughly 63% seen just once and approximately 21% held by the top ten. This TCR came from a woman between 45 and 65 years old in good health and CMV-seropositive. The chain employs TRBV7-9 and TRBJ2-1; D call uncertain. The specimen sequenced was PBMCs. The CDR3 region has the DNA TGTGCCAGCACCCCGGAGCAATACAATGAGCAGTTCTTC. Translating it yields CASTPEQYNEQFF.